One sample yielded the 15 T cell receptor beta chains listed below, sequenced in a study of blood T cell repertoires in COVID-19. The data were produced by immunoSEQ multiplex PCR, yet TCRdb's version contains in-frame clones alone and is incomplete. The sample holds some 110,000 clones; less than 90% are singletons and the top ten take roughly 8%. The specimen sequenced was peripheral blood. Source of these receptors: a man between 65 and 85 years old who had recovered from COVID-19.

The chain couples TRBV7-9 to TRBJ1-4; TRBD1 is a possible D gene (6 bases). Germline CDR1 SEHNR, CDR2 FQNEAQ (reference sequence). V lost 0 bases and J lost 8, with 10 bases in between. The CDR3 contains 14 residues. CDR3 nucleotides: TGTGCCAGCAGCTTAGCAGGGGGTGGAGAAAAACTGTTTTTT. This codes for CASSLAGGGEKLFF.

This sequence joins TRBV27 and TRBJ1-1, with 10 bases lining up with TRBD1. In germline, CDR1 is MNHEY, CDR2 SMNVEV (reference sequence). The length of the CDR3 is 13 residues. Unmatched junction bases numbered 2, after V lost 6 bases and J lost 4 bases. CDR3 sequence (DNA): TGTGCCAGCAGCTGGACAGGGGGCACTGAAGCTTTCTTT. It is translated as CASSWTGGTEAFF.

This rearrangement joins TRBV6-4 to TRBJ1-5, with 10 bases aligning to TRBD1. This CDR3 is 17 amino acids long. Germline values: CDR1 MRHNA, CDR2 SNTAGT. V trimming: 3 bases; J trimming: 0 bases; junction bases outside the gene matches: 5. CDR3 amino acids: CASSDSTGGSSNQPQHF. Written as DNA, the CDR3 is TGTGCCAGCAGTGATTCGACAGGGGGCTCTAGCAATCAGCCCCAGCATTTT.

Details on this clone: Mismatch with germline at one junction end may stem from a read error. The rearrangement uses TRBV18 and TRBJ2-1; no definite D call. This CDR3 has 12 residues. Per germline, CDR1 KGHSH and CDR2 LQKENI. CDR3 loop: CASSPAQRKSIF. In DNA, the CDR3 is TGTGCCAGCTCACCGGCGCAGAGGAAAAGTATCTTC.

This rearrangement joins TRBV28 to TRBJ2-5; TRBD1 might be the D (6 bases). Looked up from germline, CDR1 is MDHEN and CDR2 is SYDVKM. V lost 5 bases, J lost 3 bases, and 22 bases lay in between. CDR3 length equals 17 residues. CDR3 sequence: CASSQVTGEPREETQYF. CDR3 nucleotide sequence: TGTGCCAGCAGTCAAGTGACAGGAGAGCCCAGGGAAGAGACCCAGTACTTC.

This clone was recorded once. This chain uses TRBV28 with TRBJ2-7; possible D gene TRBD2, 6 bases. Germline V gene data show CDR1 as MDHEN and CDR2 as SYDVKM. Trimming stripped 7 bases from V and 2 bases from J, with 15 bases between. The CDR3 spans 14 residues. This chain's CDR3 is CASNTGARAYEQYF. In DNA form, the CDR3 reads TGTGCCAGCAATACGGGAGCACGAGCCTACGAGCAGTACTTC. The full variable domain, with the rest looked up from reference TRBV28 and TRBJ2-7, is DVKVTQSSRYLVKRTGEKVFLECVQDMDHENMFWYRQDPGLGLRLIYFSYDVKMKEKGDIPEGYSVSREKKERFSLILESASTNQTSMYLCASNTGARAYEQYFGPGTRLTVT.

The V and J genes are TRBV3-1 (or the pseudogene TRBV3-2) and TRBJ2-5; D ambiguous. Germline V gives CDR1 LGHDT, CDR2 YNNKEL (reference sequence). The V end was cut by 3 bases, the J end by 5 bases, with 4 bases between. The CDR3 has 11 residues. The CDR3 region is CASSHGETQYF. In DNA, the CDR3 is TGTGCCAGCAGCCACGGGGAGACCCAGTACTTC.

The gene calls are TRBV18 and TRBJ2-7; TRBD2 is a possible D gene (6 bases). There are 14 residues in the CDR3. The germline V gene has CDR1 KGHSH and CDR2 LQKENI. Trimming shortened V by 3 bases and J by 3 bases, and 12 bases separated the two germline ends. The CDR3 coding sequence is TGTGCCAGCTCACCCCGGAGGGAAGACTACGAGCAGTACTTC. As protein: CASSPRREDYEQYF.

The chain carries TRBV5-1 and TRBJ1-2; the D gene is possibly TRBD1 (5 bases). CDR3 length: 15 amino acids. The germline CDR1 and CDR2 sequences are SGHRS and YFSETQ. The ends were cut back, 4 bases at V and 2 bases at J, with 15 bases in the middle. This chain's CDR3 is CASSLRGDWNYGYTF. CDR3 DNA: TGCGCCAGCAGCCTCCGAGGGGACTGGAACTATGGCTACACCTTC.

The chain employs TRBV27 and TRBJ1-1; D is ambiguous. CDR3 length: 15 residues. The germline V and J ends were trimmed by 4 bases and 5 bases, with 17 bases remaining between them. Germline-derived CDR1 and CDR2 are MNHEY and SMNVEV (reference sequence). The CDR3 loop is CASSSLTIRSTEAFF. The CDR3 DNA follows: TGTGCCAGCAGTTCCCTGACAATTCGCAGTACTGAAGCTTTCTTT.

The V call is TRBV18, the J call TRBJ1-5; D is undetermined. Germline CDR1 is KGHSH and CDR2 is LQKENI. Trimming removed 8 bases from V and 3 bases from J, with 17 bases in between. The CDR3 runs 15 residues. The CDR3 DNA sequence: TGTGCCAGCGCCGGACTCGGGAGGCCCAATCAGCCCCAGCATTTT. It is translated as CASAGLGRPNQPQHF.

This chain joins TRBV13 and TRBJ1-2, with 11 bases lining up with TRBD1. This CDR3 comprises 15 residues. Trimming removed 5 bases from V and 7 bases from J; junction bases left unmatched: 9. The germline gives CDR1 PRHDT, CDR2 FYEKMQ (reference sequence). CDR3 bases: TGTGCCAGCAGCCCCCCGGGACAGGGGGATGTTGGCTACACCTTC. It specifies CASSPPGQGDVGYTF.

The chain recombines TRBV21-1 with TRBJ1-2; the D segment call TRBD1 is taken from the table without a DNA check. TRBV21-1 corresponds to a pseudogene. CDR3 length equals 15 residues. The CDR3 protein is CASSKANPTNYGYTF. In DNA form, the CDR3 reads TGTGCCAGCAGCAAGGCAAACCCAACTAACTATGGCTACACCTTC.

This sequence joins TRBV2 and TRBJ2-7; 7 nucleotides align to TRBD1. The germline V gene encodes CDR1 SNHLY and CDR2 FYNNEI. After removal of 3 bases from V and 4 bases from J, the junction contained 6 bases not matched to a gene. The CDR3 has 14 amino acids. The CDR3 DNA sequence: TGTGCCAGCAGTGAGCAGGGACAGAGATACGAGCAGTACTTC. Protein: CASSEQGQRYEQYF.

This chain uses TRBV5-1 with TRBJ2-1; tentatively, D is TRBD2 (6 bases). Germline values: CDR1 SGHRS, CDR2 YFSETQ. V was pared by 0 bases and J by 4 bases, with 11 bases between. There are 15 residues in the CDR3. CDR3 sequence reads: CASSLVASEYNEQFF. The CDR3 region has the DNA TGCGCCAGCAGCTTGGTAGCTAGCGAATACAATGAGCAGTTCTTC.